This entry features one T cell receptor (beta chain) sequence. Its antigen is unidentified. The sample belongs to a study of cytomegalovirus exposure and HLA in healthy donors. Study outcomes and limitations: In an earlier analysis, productive rearrangement rates for most beta V segments clustered near 87% or 30%. An assumption of roughly uniform sequencing depth across donors underlay the presence/absence analyses.

Primers for the PCR totalled 60 Vbeta and 13 Jbeta. Sequenced by immunoSEQ multiplex PCR; TCRdb stores in-frame clones only, minus some. The sample carries more than 85,000 clones, roughly 86% recorded once. Germline CDR1 and CDR2: LNHDA and SQIVND (reference sequence). There are 17 residues in the CDR3. Trimming stripped 5 bases from V and 5 bases from J, with 21 bases between. The TCR sequence derives from a man aged 35-49 years in good health and CMV-seronegative. This chain links TRBV19 with TRBJ1-4; a possible D gene is TRBD1 (6 bases). Sequencing was carried out using PBMCs. CDR3 region: CASSSLIGGGANEKLFF. The CDR3, as DNA: TGTGCCAGTAGTTCGTTAATTGGCGGGGGGGCAAATGAAAAACTGTTTTTT.